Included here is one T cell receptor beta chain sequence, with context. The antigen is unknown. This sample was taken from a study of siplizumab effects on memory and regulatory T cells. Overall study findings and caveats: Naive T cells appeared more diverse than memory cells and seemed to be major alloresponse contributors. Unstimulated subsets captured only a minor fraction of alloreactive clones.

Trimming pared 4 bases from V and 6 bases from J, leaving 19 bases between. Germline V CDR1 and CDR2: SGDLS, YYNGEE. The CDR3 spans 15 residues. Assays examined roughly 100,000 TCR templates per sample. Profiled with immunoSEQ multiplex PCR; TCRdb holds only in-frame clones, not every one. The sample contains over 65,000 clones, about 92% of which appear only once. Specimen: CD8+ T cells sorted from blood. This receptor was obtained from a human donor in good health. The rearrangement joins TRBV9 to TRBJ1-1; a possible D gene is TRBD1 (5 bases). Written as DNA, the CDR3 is TGTGCCAGCAGCCCAAGCACAGGTTGGGGAGCTGAAGCTTTCTTT. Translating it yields CASSPSTGWGAEAFF.